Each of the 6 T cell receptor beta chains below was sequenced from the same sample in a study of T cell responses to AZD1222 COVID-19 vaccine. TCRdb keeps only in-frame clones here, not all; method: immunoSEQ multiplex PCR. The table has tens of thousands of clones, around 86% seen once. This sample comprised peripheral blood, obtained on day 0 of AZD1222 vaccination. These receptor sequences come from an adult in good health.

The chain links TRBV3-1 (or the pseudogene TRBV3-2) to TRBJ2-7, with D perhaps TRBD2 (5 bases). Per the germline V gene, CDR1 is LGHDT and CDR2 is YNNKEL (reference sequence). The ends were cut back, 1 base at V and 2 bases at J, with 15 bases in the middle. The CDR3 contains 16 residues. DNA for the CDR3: TGTGCCAGCAGCCAAGGTATCGACTACTACGCCTACGAGCAGTACTTC. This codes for CASSQGIDYYAYEQYF.

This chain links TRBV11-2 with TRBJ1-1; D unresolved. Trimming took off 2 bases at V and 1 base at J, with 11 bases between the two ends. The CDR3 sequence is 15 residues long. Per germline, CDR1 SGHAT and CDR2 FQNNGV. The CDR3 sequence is CASSLSVSTNTEAFF. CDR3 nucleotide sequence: TGTGCCAGCAGCTTATCCGTCAGTACGAACACTGAAGCTTTCTTT. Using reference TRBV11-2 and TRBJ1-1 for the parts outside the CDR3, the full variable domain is EAGVAQSPRYKIIEKRQSVAFWCNPISGHATLYWYQQILGQGPKLLIQFQNNGVVDDSQLPKDRFSAERLKGVDSTLKIQPAKLEDSAVYLCASSLSVSTNTEAFFGQGTRLTVV.

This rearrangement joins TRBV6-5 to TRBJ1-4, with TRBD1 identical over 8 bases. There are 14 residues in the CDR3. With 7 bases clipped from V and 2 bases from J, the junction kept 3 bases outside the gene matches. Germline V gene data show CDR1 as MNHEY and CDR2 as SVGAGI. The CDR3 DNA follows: TGTGCCAGCAATAACAGGGGGACTAATGAAAAACTGTTTTTT. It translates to CASNNRGTNEKLFF.

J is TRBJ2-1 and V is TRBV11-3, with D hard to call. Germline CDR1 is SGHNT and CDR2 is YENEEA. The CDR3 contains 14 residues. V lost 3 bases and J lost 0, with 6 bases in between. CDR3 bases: TGTGCCAGCAGCTTCGGTAGCTCCTACAATGAGCAGTTCTTC. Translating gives CASSFGSSYNEQFF.

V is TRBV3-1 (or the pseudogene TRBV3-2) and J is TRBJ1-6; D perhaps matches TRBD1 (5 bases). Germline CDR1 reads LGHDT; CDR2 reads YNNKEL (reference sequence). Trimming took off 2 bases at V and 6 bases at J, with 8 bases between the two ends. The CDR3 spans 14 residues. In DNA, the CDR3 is TGTGCCAGCAGCCAACGGCAGGGTAATTCACCCCTCCACTTT. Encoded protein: CASSQRQGNSPLHF.

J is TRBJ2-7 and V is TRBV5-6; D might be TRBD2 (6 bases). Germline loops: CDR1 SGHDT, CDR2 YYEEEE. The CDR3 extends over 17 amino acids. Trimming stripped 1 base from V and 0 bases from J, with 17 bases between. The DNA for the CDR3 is TGTGCCAGCAGCTTGCCTACCCCCGGGGGTCTCTCCTACGAGCAGTACTTC. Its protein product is CASSLPTPGGLSYEQYF.